This T cell receptor beta chain appears in the sequencing data of a study of cytomegalovirus exposure and HLA in healthy donors. Whole-study findings and limits: The authors later linked a missense DCLRE1C variant to TCR beta V- and J-gene trimming. Presence/absence analyses rested on an assumption that sequencing depth was roughly uniform across donors. Cytomegalovirus association was assigned to about 150 TCR beta chains.

A word on this clone: Its matching antigen is unknown.

The PCR employed 60 Vbeta primers together with 13 Jbeta primers. Generated by immunoSEQ multiplex PCR, the TCRdb table keeps only in-frame clones and is missing some. The sample includes tens of thousands of clones, more than 60% seen only once; the top ten take roughly 2%. Unrecorded immune exposures were likely, despite nominal health at sampling. V lost 5 bases and J lost 4, with 8 bases in between. This CDR3 comprises 12 residues. The germline gives CDR1 MDHEN, CDR2 SYDVKM. The V call is TRBV28, the J call TRBJ1-2; D not certain. Sequencing input: PBMCs. The TCR was taken from a man between 35 and 55 years old in good health and CMV-seronegative. CDR3 amino acids: CASSQEGYGYTF. The CDR3 DNA follows: TGTGCCAGCAGTCAGGAGGGCTATGGCTACACCTTC.